The 31 T cell receptor beta chains in this list originate from one sample, sequenced in a study of a mutant IDH1 vaccine in newly diagnosed glioma. The time point: baseline, week 1 (first vaccination visit). Stated treatment: pre-vaccination baseline after standard-of-care therapy. Assay used: immunoSEQ multiplex PCR; TCRdb lists only in-frame clones, some missing. Among around 30,000 clones listed, 80% to 85% were seen once. This sample comprised peripheral blood mononuclear cells (PBMCs), obtained from a glioma patient treated with radiotherapy, temozolomide or both. Source of these receptors: a man between 45 and 60 years old with glioma. Some clones in this sample may be carry-over from other donors' samples.

The chain has TRBV29-1 and TRBJ1-1; no definite D call. The CDR3 spans 11 residues. In germline, CDR1 is SQVTM, CDR2 ANQGSEA. Trimming removed 5 bases at V and 8 bases at J, with 12 bases between. The CDR3 reads CSVRVGREAFF. The CDR3 coding sequence is TGCAGCGTTCGAGTGGGCAGAGAAGCTTTCTTT. Variable domain in full (rest from reference TRBV29-1 and TRBJ1-1): SAVISQKPSRDICQRGTSLTIQCQVDSQVTMMFWYRQQPGQSLTLIATANQGSEATYESGFVIDKFPISRPNLTFSTLTVSNMSPEDSSIYLCSVRVGREAFFGQGTRLTVV.

This chain joins TRBV9 and TRBJ1-5; D uncertain. The germline V gene encodes CDR1 SGDLS and CDR2 YYNGEE. Trimming removed 3 bases at V and 5 bases at J, with 6 bases between. The CDR3 contains 12 residues. The CDR3 DNA reads TGTGCCAGCAGCGCCGGAGATCAGCCCCAGCATTTT. It codes for CASSAGDQPQHF.

This chain joins TRBV7-2 and TRBJ1-2; possible D gene TRBD1, 6 bases. This CDR3 has 14 amino acids. CDR1 SGHTA and CDR2 FQGNSA come from the germline V gene. The ends were cut back, 5 bases at V and 4 bases at J, with 14 bases in the middle. CDR3 sequence: CASSTTGTTYGYTF. DNA for the CDR3: TGTGCCAGCAGCACAACCGGGACAACCTATGGCTACACCTTC.

V gene TRBV5-8 combines with J gene TRBJ1-1, with D perhaps TRBD1 (5 bases). This CDR3 contains 15 residues. V was cut by 2 bases and J by 0 bases, with 11 bases left in between. Germline CDR1 reads SGHTS; CDR2 reads YDEGEE. The CDR3 DNA reads TGTGCCAGCAGCTTCCAGGGAGGGATGAACACTGAAGCTTTCTTT. It codes for CASSFQGGMNTEAFF.

In its sample, this clone was seen a few times. This sequence joins TRBV28 and TRBJ1-1, with 10 nucleotides matching TRBD1. Losses at the gene ends were 7 bases for V and 5 bases for J; bases not matched to a gene: 7. Germline V CDR1 and CDR2: MDHEN, SYDVKM. CDR3 size: 14 residues. CDR3 DNA sequence: TGTGCCAGCAAACGACAGGGGGCAGGGACTGAAGCTTTCTTT. Its protein is CASKRQGAGTEAFF. The full variable domain, rest sourced from reference TRBV28 and TRBJ1-1, is DVKVTQSSRYLVKRTGEKVFLECVQDMDHENMFWYRQDPGLGLRLIYFSYDVKMKEKGDIPEGYSVSREKKERFSLILESASTNQTSMYLCASKRQGAGTEAFFGQGTRLTVV.

This chain connects TRBV7-2 to TRBJ1-1, with 7 bases that match TRBD1. Germline V CDR1 and CDR2: SGHTA, FQGNSA. Unmatched junction bases numbered 8, after V lost 5 bases and J lost 5 bases. This CDR3 comprises 14 residues. Written as DNA, the CDR3 is TGTGCCAGCAGCACGGGACAGTGGGGGACTGAAGCTTTCTTT. Encoded protein: CASSTGQWGTEAFF. Filled out from reference TRBV7-2 and TRBJ1-1, the complete variable domain reads GAGVSQSPSNKVTEKGKDVELRCDPISGHTALYWYRQSLGQGLEFLIYFQGNSAPDKSGLPSDRFSAERTGGSVSTLTIQRTQQEDSAVYLCASSTGQWGTEAFFGQGTRLTVV.

This clone has a single count. The chain has TRBV9 and TRBJ1-2; 7 bases match TRBD1. V shed 3 bases and J 5 bases; nucleotides not matched to a gene: 10. This CDR3 region has 15 residues. Germline lookup yields CDR1 SGDLS and CDR2 YYNGEE. CDR3 amino acids: CASSDRRGREYGYTF. DNA of the CDR3: TGTGCCAGCAGCGACCGGAGGGGGCGAGAATATGGCTACACCTTC.

This chain joins TRBV4-1 and TRBJ2-2; D uncertain. CDR1 and CDR2 from the germline V gene are MGHRA and YSYEKL. The CDR3 runs 12 residues. V was clipped by 4 bases and J by 8 bases, with 8 bases between them. The CDR3 sequence: CASSPSWGELFF. The CDR3 DNA sequence: TGCGCCAGCAGCCCCTCCTGGGGGGAGCTGTTTTTT.

The chain links TRBV7-8 to TRBJ1-5; 7 bases agree with TRBD1. Germline values: CDR1 SGHVS, CDR2 FQNEAQ. This CDR3 has 14 residues. V lost 6 bases and J lost 6; bases outside the gene matches: 8. CDR3 sequence reads: CASSSTGDSQPQHF. DNA of the CDR3: TGTGCCAGCAGTTCCACAGGGGATAGTCAGCCCCAGCATTTT.

In this sample, this clone turned up once. The rearrangement joins TRBV6-5 to TRBJ2-7; TRBD2 agrees at 11 bases. CDR3 length: 13 amino acids. Per germline, CDR1 MNHEY and CDR2 SVGAGI. V dropped 6 bases and J dropped 4; count of bases not matched to a gene: 2. The CDR3 coding sequence is TGTGCCAGCAGAACTAGCGGGAGTTACGAGCAGTACTTC. As protein: CASRTSGSYEQYF.

The CDR3 reads CSVERNTEAFF. As DNA, the CDR3 is TGCAGCGTTGAAAGGAACACTGAAGCTTTCTTT. This chain joins TRBV29-1 and TRBJ1-1; D call uncertain. The CDR3 runs to 11 residues. Trimming removed 2 bases at V and 1 base at J, with 2 bases between. Germline values: CDR1 SQVTM, CDR2 ANQGSEA.

The rearrangement links TRBV11-2 to TRBJ2-7, with 8 bases fitting TRBD2. The CDR3 contains 15 residues. Germline values: CDR1 SGHAT, CDR2 FQNNGV. The V gene end was trimmed by 1 base and the J gene end by 3 bases; junction bases not matched to a gene: 5. The CDR3 coding sequence is TGTGCCAGCAGCTTAGCAGCGGGAGTAGGCTACGAGCAGTACTTC. It yields the protein CASSLAAGVGYEQYF.

The V call is TRBV19, the J call TRBJ1-5, with 8 bases fitting TRBD1. The CDR3 is made up of 16 amino acids. CDR1 and CDR2 (germline): LNHDA, SQIVND (reference sequence). The junction had 7 bases not matched to a gene; V was cut back by 6 bases and J by 0 bases. CDR3 in amino acids: CASSLTGAHSNQPQHF. DNA for the CDR3: TGTGCCAGTAGCTTGACAGGGGCCCATAGCAATCAGCCCCAGCATTTT.

The V and J genes are TRBV19 and TRBJ2-5, with D possibly matching TRBD2 (7 bases). This CDR3 region has 16 residues. From germline, CDR1 is LNHDA and CDR2 SQIVND (reference sequence). V was cut by 5 bases and J by 3 bases, with 19 bases left in between. The CDR3 spells CASSGGVTAGEETQYF. As DNA, the CDR3 is TGTGCCAGTAGTGGGGGCGTTACGGCGGGGGAAGAGACCCAGTACTTC.

The V and J genes are TRBV28 and TRBJ2-7; D is possibly TRBD2 (6 bases). The CDR3 contains 17 residues. Germline CDR1 reads MDHEN; CDR2 reads SYDVKM. Trimming stripped 7 bases from V and 2 bases from J, with 24 bases between. The CDR3 region is CASISQAGTVGPYEQYF. In nucleotides, the CDR3 is TGTGCCAGCATCTCTCAGGCGGGGACCGTCGGTCCCTACGAGCAGTACTTC.

The chain recombines TRBV28 with TRBJ2-3; possible D gene TRBD1, 8 bases. The germline V gene has CDR1 MDHEN and CDR2 SYDVKM. CDR3 size: 16 residues. Trimming took off 6 bases at V and 10 bases at J, with 26 bases between the two ends. CDR3 residues: CASRPFAGEQGAAQYF. The CDR3 DNA follows: TGTGCCAGCAGACCCTTTGCGGGAGAGCAGGGGGCGGCGCAGTATTTT. The entire variable domain, with the rest obtained from reference TRBV28 and TRBJ2-3, is as follows: DVKVTQSSRYLVKRTGEKVFLECVQDMDHENMFWYRQDPGLGLRLIYFSYDVKMKEKGDIPEGYSVSREKKERFSLILESASTNQTSMYLCASRPFAGEQGAAQYFGPGTRLTVL.

The chain carries TRBV15 and TRBJ2-5; D is perhaps TRBD1 or TRBD2 (5 bases each). Germline V gene data show CDR1 as LNHNV and CDR2 as YYDKDF (reference sequence). This CDR3 contains 15 residues. Trimming cost V 5 bases and J 4 bases, with 17 bases left between them. This CDR3 reads CATSLLAGASETQYF. CDR3 DNA: TGTGCCACCAGCCTCCTGGCCGGGGCATCAGAGACCCAGTACTTC.

The gene calls are TRBV7-9 and TRBJ2-4; D is unresolved. Trimming took 5 bases from V and 9 from J, leaving 11 bases between them. The CDR3 contains 12 residues. Germline V gene data show CDR1 as SEHNR and CDR2 as FQNEAQ (reference sequence). The CDR3 DNA reads as TGTGCCAGCAGCGCCATCGACGGCATTCAGTACTTC. It translates to CASSAIDGIQYF.

The chain carries TRBV11-2 and TRBJ2-7; D tentatively reads TRBD1 or TRBD2 (6 bases each). CDR3 size: 15 residues. Trimming cost V 2 bases and J 0 bases, with 11 bases left between them. CDR1 is SGHAT and CDR2 is FQNNGV in the germline V gene. The CDR3 region has the DNA TGTGCCAGCAGCTTAAAGGGGGGACCCTCCTACGAGCAGTACTTC. Residues: CASSLKGGPSYEQYF.

This chain uses TRBV7-9 with TRBJ1-2, with a tentative D call TRBD1 (6 bases). The V gene lost 2 bases and the J gene lost 4 bases, with 8 bases spanning the gap. The CDR3 extends over 13 amino acids. Germline V CDR1 and CDR2: SEHNR, FQNEAQ (reference sequence). This CDR3 is CASSLRGSYGYTF. CDR3 in DNA: TGTGCCAGCAGCTTAAGGGGGAGCTATGGCTACACCTTC.

J is TRBJ2-3 and V is TRBV7-9; D gene uncertain. Germline CDR1 and CDR2: SEHNR and FQNEAQ (reference sequence). The CDR3 is 13 amino acids. Trimming pared 1 base from V and 6 bases from J, leaving 8 bases between. The CDR3 loop reads CASSLGPMDTQYF. The CDR3 DNA sequence: TGTGCCAGCAGCTTAGGTCCTATGGATACGCAGTATTTT.

This rearrangement joins TRBV5-1 to TRBJ1-6; possibly TRBD1 for D (5 bases). CDR1 SGHRS and CDR2 YFSETQ come from the germline V gene. The CDR3 is 13 residues long. With 6 bases removed from V and 8 bases from J, the gap between germline ends came to 12 bases. CDR3 bases: TGCGCCAGCAAACTAGGGGAAGATTCACCCCTCCACTTT. This translates into CASKLGEDSPLHF. The full variable domain, rest sourced from reference TRBV5-1 and TRBJ1-6, is KAGVTQTPRYLIKTRGQQVTLSCSPISGHRSVSWYQQTPGQGLQFLFEYFSETQRNKGNFPGRFSGRQFSNSRSEMNVSTLELGDSALYLCASKLGEDSPLHFGNGTRLTVT.

This clone was counted once. V usage is TRBV5-6 and J usage is TRBJ2-6; D call uncertain. Trimming stripped 2 bases from V and 0 bases from J, with 12 bases between. This CDR3 region has 17 residues. CDR1 is SGHDT, CDR2 YYEEEE, per germline. The CDR3 here is CASSLGFPSSGANVLTF. In nucleotides, the CDR3 is TGTGCCAGCAGCTTAGGGTTTCCGAGCTCTGGGGCCAACGTCCTGACTTTC.

CDR3 coding DNA: TGCGCCAGCAGCCAAGTAGCGGGGGGAGGCACCGGGGAGCTGTTTTTT. Protein: CASSQVAGGGTGELFF. The V gene is TRBV4-1, the J gene TRBJ2-2, with TRBD2 matching 10 bases. The CDR3 sequence is 16 residues long. Germline V CDR1 and CDR2: MGHRA, YSYEKL. V dropped 1 base and J dropped 4; count of bases not matched to a gene: 3.

The rearrangement links TRBV7-2 to TRBJ1-2; no definite D call. The CDR3 runs 13 residues. The V gene lost 1 base and the J gene lost 7 bases, with 10 bases spanning the gap. Germline loops: CDR1 SGHTA, CDR2 FQGNSA. The CDR3 DNA is TGTGCCAGCAGCTTAGATAGCATCCCTGGCTACACCTTC. It codes for CASSLDSIPGYTF.

The J gene is TRBJ2-7, the V gene TRBV5-1; a possible D gene is TRBD2 (6 bases). V was pared by 4 bases and J by 4 bases, with 9 bases between. Per germline, CDR1 SGHRS and CDR2 YFSETQ. This CDR3 contains 12 residues. Written as DNA, the CDR3 is TGCGCCAGCAGCCCGGCGGGGTACGAGCAGTACTTC. It codes for CASSPAGYEQYF.

The CDR3 reads CASSPDSGNGANVLTF. The DNA of the CDR3 is TGCGCCAGCAGCCCCGACTCAGGGAACGGGGCCAACGTCCTGACTTTC. The chain combines TRBV4-1 with TRBJ2-6; D may be TRBD1 (5 bases). The germline V gene has CDR1 MGHRA and CDR2 YSYEKL. Trimming removed 4 bases from V and 4 bases from J, with 14 bases in between. This CDR3 spans 16 amino acids.

The sample holds a few counts of this clone. The chain combines TRBV28 with TRBJ2-7, with TRBD2 as a possible D gene (7 bases). The CDR3 runs 17 residues. The V and J ends lost 5 bases and 0 bases respectively, with 20 bases between them. The V gene's germline CDR1 is MDHEN and CDR2 SYDVKM. CDR3: CASSPQGLADSSYEQYF. In DNA form, the CDR3 reads TGTGCCAGCAGTCCCCAGGGTCTAGCGGACAGCTCCTACGAGCAGTACTTC.

This clone came up once. The rearrangement uses TRBV27 and TRBJ2-7, with 7 bases aligning to TRBD1. V was pared by 6 bases and J by 2 bases, with 7 bases of the junction left unmatched. Germline CDR1 MNHEY, CDR2 SMNVEV (reference sequence). The CDR3 consists of 14 residues. DNA of the CDR3: TGTGCCAGCAGCACCTTTCAGGGGGCCTACGAGCAGTACTTC. Translating gives CASSTFQGAYEQYF.

This chain uses TRBV7-9 with TRBJ2-3, with 8 bases lining up with TRBD2. V was clipped by 1 base and J by 1 base; unmatched bases: 7. This CDR3 has 17 amino acids. Germline CDR1 and CDR2: SEHNR and FQNEAQ (reference sequence). The CDR3 DNA sequence: TGTGCCAGCAGCTTAGAGATCCAAGCGGGGGGCACAGATACGCAGTATTTT. This gives the protein CASSLEIQAGGTDTQYF.

This chain uses TRBV19 with TRBJ1-5, with D hard to call. The germline V and J ends were trimmed by 0 bases and 6 bases, with 6 bases remaining between them. From germline, CDR1 is LNHDA and CDR2 SQIVND (reference sequence). The CDR3 has 13 residues. The CDR3 sequence: CASSIDQFQPQHF. CDR3 DNA: TGTGCCAGTAGTATAGACCAGTTTCAGCCCCAGCATTTT.